The present T cell receptor beta chain was sequenced within a study of T cell responses to AZD1222 COVID-19 vaccine. Concerning this clone itself: Its antigen remains unknown.

Clones were read by immunoSEQ multiplex PCR, and TCRdb kept only the in-frame ones, dropping some. The sample includes 100,000 to 130,000 clones, roughly 87% of them seen just once. Deletions cut 2 bases from V and 7 bases from J, with 11 bases between. Germline V gene lookup returns CDR1 SGHTA and CDR2 FQGTGA. The CDR3 extends over 14 amino acids. Whole-study findings and limits: Donors, mostly white British, included more females; clonal diversity was possibly underestimated. The study sampled repertoires only after the peak T cell response. Rises in breadth and depth of Spike-specific TCRs came after two AZD1222 doses.

V is TRBV7-3 and J is TRBJ2-2; TRBD1 might be the D (6 bases). The sample in question was peripheral blood, obtained on day 0 of MenACWY control vaccination. The TCR comes from an adult in good health. Here the CDR3 reads CASSLARGDGELFF. CDR3 DNA: TGTGCCAGCAGCTTAGCCAGGGGTGACGGGGAGCTGTTTTTT.